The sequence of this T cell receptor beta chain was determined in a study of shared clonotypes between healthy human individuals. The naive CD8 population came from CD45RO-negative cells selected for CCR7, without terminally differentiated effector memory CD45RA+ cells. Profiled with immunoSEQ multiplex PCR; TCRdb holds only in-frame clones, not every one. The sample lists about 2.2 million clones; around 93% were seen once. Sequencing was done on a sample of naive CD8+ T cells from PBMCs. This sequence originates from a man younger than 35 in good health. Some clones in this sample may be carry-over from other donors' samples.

CDR3 loop: CASSEAIPPSYEQYF. Written as DNA, the CDR3 is TGTGCCAGCAGTGAAGCGATCCCGCCCTCCTACGAGCAGTACTTC. J is TRBJ2-7 and V is TRBV2; D unresolved. With 0 bases removed from V and 0 bases from J, the gap between germline ends came to 9 bases. The CDR3 is 15 residues long. The germline gives CDR1 SNHLY, CDR2 FYNNEI. The variable domain in full, with the rest retrieved from reference TRBV2 and TRBJ2-7, is EPEVTQTPSHQVTQMGQEVILRCVPISNHLYFYWYRQILGQKVEFLVSFYNNEISEKSEIFDDQFSVERPDGSNFTLKIRSTKLEDSAMYFCASSEAIPPSYEQYFGPGTRLTVT.